Following are 7 T cell receptor beta chains from one sample sequenced in a study of vaccination and CD4 T cells after COVID-19 (dated 2022 in TCRdb). The method was PCR. The run used an Illumina iSeq 100. TCRdb reworked the public reads: Q25 trimming with fastp, MiXCR clone assembly, productive beta chains retained. Every distinct CDR3 protein forms one entry, paired with its most common genes and DNA. The sample table records about 18,000 distinct CDR3 sequences; around 63% of these occur just once. Around 1.1% of the sample is in the top ten clones. Material: CD4+ T cells from blood, obtained after SARS-CoV-2 vaccination. These TCRs come from a human donor who had recovered from COVID-19.

V and J are TRBV11-2 and TRBJ1-4; D gene uncertain. Trimming cost V 6 bases and J 14 bases, with 10 bases left between them. CDR1 and CDR2 from the germline V gene are SGHAT and FQNNGV. The CDR3 is 10 residues long. The CDR3 here is CASRLKRLFF. CDR3 nucleotide sequence: TGTGCCAGCAGATTGAAAAGGCTGTTTTTT.

There are a few counts of this clonotype. J is TRBJ2-5 and V is TRBV6-1; 7 nucleotides align to TRBD1. After removal of 7 bases from V and 6 bases from J, the junction contained 8 bases not matched to a gene. Germline V gene data show CDR1 as MNHNS and CDR2 as SASEGT. The length of the CDR3 is 13 residues. The CDR3 protein is CASNLQGSQTQYF. CDR3 nucleotides: TGTGCCAGCAACCTACAGGGGTCGCAGACCCAGTACTTC.

The chain recombines TRBV6-1 with TRBJ1-2, with D perhaps matching TRBD1 (5 bases). Germline values: CDR1 MNHNS, CDR2 SASEGT. Between the trimmed V and J ends, which lost 6 bases and 8 bases, there was a span of 22 bases. CDR3 length: 15 residues. The CDR3 loop is CASSTGTGGSWGYTF. DNA of the CDR3: TGTGCCAGCAGCACCGGGACCGGAGGGTCTTGGGGCTACACCTTC.

The V gene is TRBV11-1, the J gene TRBJ2-3; D is uncertain. V shed 8 bases and J shed 2 bases, with 14 bases lying between them. CDR1 SGHAT and CDR2 FQDESV come from the germline V gene (reference sequence). CDR3 size: 14 residues. The CDR3, as DNA: TGTGCCAGCGGCCGCACGCGACCCACAGATACGCAGTATTTT. It is translated as CASGRTRPTDTQYF.

This chain joins TRBV2 and TRBJ2-3; no firm D call. This CDR3 spans 12 amino acids. Germline V gene lookup returns CDR1 SNHLY and CDR2 FYNNEI. Trimming took off 4 bases at V and 2 bases at J, with 4 bases between the two ends. The CDR3 coding sequence is TGTGCCAGCAGTGTTTCCACAGATACGCAGTATTTT. Protein: CASSVSTDTQYF.

The V gene is TRBV28, the J gene TRBJ1-5; weak D call: TRBD1 (6 bases). The CDR3 contains 14 residues. Trimming took off 0 bases at V and 7 bases at J, with 10 bases between the two ends. Germline V lookup: CDR1 MDHEN, CDR2 SYDVKM. DNA of the CDR3: TGTGCCAGCAGTTTATGGGGGGGGCTCCAGCCCCAGCATTTT. It is translated as CASSLWGGLQPQHF.

This clonotype was recorded a few times. J is TRBJ2-5 and V is TRBV20-1; D is unclear. V was trimmed by 0 bases and J by 5 bases, leaving 13 bases between them. This CDR3 is 14 amino acids long. The germline V gene has CDR1 DFQATT and CDR2 SNEGSKA (reference sequence). Written as DNA, the CDR3 is TGCAGTGCTAGAGACGAAGGTGGGGTTGAGACCCAGTACTTC. It specifies CSARDEGGVETQYF.